One and the same sample provided the 8 T cell receptor beta chains below, sequenced in a study of blood T cell repertoires in COVID-19 (dated by TCRdb to the early 2020s). The library was obtained by the immunoSEQ multiplex PCR assay. TCRdb limited this immuneACCESS table to in-frame rearrangements with V and J called. A share of clones is missing; checked studies link under half to unresolved V genes, and the rest is unexplained. This sample comprises roughly 410,000 clones, 80% to 90% of them detected only once. 1.2% of the sample belongs to the ten largest clones. The sample taken for sequencing was peripheral blood. The source is a man aged 35 to 55 with acute or convalescent COVID-19.

The chain recombines TRBV5-1 with TRBJ2-3; TRBD2 agrees at 8 bases. The CDR3 is 18 amino acids. J gave up 0 bases and V 2 bases, and 11 bases lay outside the gene matches. CDR1 is SGHRS, CDR2 YFSETQ, per germline. DNA of the CDR3: TGCGCCAGCAGCTTCACTAGCGGCTCTCTAAGTAGCACAGATACGCAGTATTTT. This translates into CASSFTSGSLSSTDTQYF.

The V call is TRBV27, the J call TRBJ2-7; 9 bases match TRBD2. The trim removed 2 bases at V and 5 bases at J, leaving 1 base unmatched. Germline V lookup: CDR1 MNHEY, CDR2 SMNVEV (reference sequence). CDR3 size: 13 residues. The CDR3 here is CASSLAGGNEQYF. Written as DNA, the CDR3 is TGTGCCAGCAGTTTAGCGGGAGGGAACGAGCAGTACTTC.

The table lists this clone with a few counts. The J gene is TRBJ1-3, the V gene TRBV14; D is ambiguous. CDR3 length: 15 amino acids. V was pared by 5 bases and J by 0 bases, with 11 bases between. The germline V gene encodes CDR1 SGHDN and CDR2 FVKESK. The DNA of the CDR3 is TGTGCCAGCAGCTTAGGAGAGAACTCTGGAAACACCATATATTTT. It is translated as CASSLGENSGNTIYF.

This clone was seen just once. The chain carries TRBV19 and TRBJ2-5; perhaps TRBD2 as D (5 bases). CDR1 LNHDA and CDR2 SQIVND come from the germline V gene (reference sequence). Trimming removed 8 bases at V and 1 base at J, with 17 bases between. The CDR3 totals 15 residues. The CDR3 loop is CASAPGETVQETQYF. Here the CDR3 DNA reads TGTGCCAGTGCCCCTGGGGAGACCGTCCAAGAGACCCAGTACTTC.

The J gene is TRBJ1-5, the V gene TRBV19; tentative D call: TRBD1 (5 bases). This CDR3 has 13 amino acids. Trimming took 5 bases from V and 2 from J, leaving 7 bases between them. The germline V gene has CDR1 LNHDA and CDR2 SQIVND (reference sequence). DNA of the CDR3: TGTGCCAGTAGTCAGGGTCGCAATCAGCCCCAGCATTTT. This encodes CASSQGRNQPQHF.

This sequence joins TRBV30 and TRBJ1-2; no firm D call. This CDR3 is 12 amino acids long. Germline assignment: CDR1 GTSNPN and CDR2 SVGIG (reference sequence). Trimming removed 0 bases at V and 4 bases at J, with 6 bases between. CDR3 amino acids: CAWSVVAYGYTF. The DNA for the CDR3 is TGTGCCTGGAGTGTGGTAGCCTATGGCTACACCTTC.

This clone was counted a single time. V usage is TRBV18 and J usage is TRBJ2-2; D gene unclear. The CDR3 extends over 14 amino acids. Germline V gene data show CDR1 as KGHSH and CDR2 as LQKENI. Trimming removed 4 bases from V and 2 bases from J, with 8 bases in between. This CDR3 reads CASSLTVNTGELFF. CDR3 nucleotide sequence: TGTGCCAGCTCACTTACGGTAAACACCGGGGAGCTGTTTTTT.

The CDR3 DNA is TGTGCAACCGTCGACAGGGGGCTGTCCTACGAGCAGTACTTC. As protein: CATVDRGLSYEQYF. This chain joins TRBV6-6 and TRBJ2-7, with TRBD1 identical over 10 bases. The CDR3 length is 14 residues. Looked up from germline, CDR1 is MNHNY and CDR2 is SVGAGI (reference sequence).